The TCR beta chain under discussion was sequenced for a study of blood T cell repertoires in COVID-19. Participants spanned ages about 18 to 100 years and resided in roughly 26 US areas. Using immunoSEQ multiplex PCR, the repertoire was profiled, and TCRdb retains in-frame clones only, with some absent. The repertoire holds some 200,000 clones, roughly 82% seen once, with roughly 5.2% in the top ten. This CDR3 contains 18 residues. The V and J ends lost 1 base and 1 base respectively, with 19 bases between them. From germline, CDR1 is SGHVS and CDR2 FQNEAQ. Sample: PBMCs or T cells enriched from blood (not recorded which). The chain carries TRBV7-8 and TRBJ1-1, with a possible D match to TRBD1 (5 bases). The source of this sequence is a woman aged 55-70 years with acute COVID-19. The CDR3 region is CASSLVRQTLLGNTEAFF. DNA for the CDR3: TGTGCCAGCAGCTTAGTTAGACAGACCCTGTTGGGGAACACTGAAGCTTTCTTT.